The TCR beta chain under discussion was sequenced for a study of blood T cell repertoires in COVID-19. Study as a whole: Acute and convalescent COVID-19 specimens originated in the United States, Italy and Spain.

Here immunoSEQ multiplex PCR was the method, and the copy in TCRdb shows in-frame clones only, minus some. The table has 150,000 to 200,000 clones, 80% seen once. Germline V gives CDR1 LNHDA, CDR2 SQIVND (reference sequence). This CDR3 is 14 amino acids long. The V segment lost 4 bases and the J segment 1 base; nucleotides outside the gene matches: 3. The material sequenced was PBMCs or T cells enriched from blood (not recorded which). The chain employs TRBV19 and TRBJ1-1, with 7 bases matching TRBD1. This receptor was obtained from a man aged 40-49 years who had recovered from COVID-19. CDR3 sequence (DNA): TGTGCCAGTAGTACAGGGGACAGGAACACTGAAGCTTTCTTT. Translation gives CASSTGDRNTEAFF.